This entry features one T cell receptor beta chain sequence. Original handling: Reference gene primer amplification yielded estimated nucleated cell counts. Assay: immunoSEQ multiplex PCR; the TCRdb copy retains only in-frame clones and omits some. That table is the source of V, J and clone size, and D and trimming were worked out from the DNA. The data hold 200,000 to 300,000 clones, with 75% to 90% observed a single time. The source of the sample is a study of blood T cell repertoires in COVID-19. As for the study in general: Samples representing acute and convalescent COVID-19 were sourced from the United States, Italy and Spain.

V dropped 2 bases and J dropped 5; count of bases not matched to a gene: 5. Germline V gene lookup returns CDR1 MNHEY and CDR2 SVGAGI. CDR3 size: 14 residues. Sample: peripheral blood. The TCR comes from a woman younger than 45 who had recovered from COVID-19. V usage is TRBV6-5 and J usage is TRBJ2-5; 7 bases are a match to TRBD1. CDR3 sequence reads: CASSYNRGRETQYF. CDR3 bases: TGTGCCAGCAGTTACAATAGGGGGCGGGAGACCCAGTACTTC.